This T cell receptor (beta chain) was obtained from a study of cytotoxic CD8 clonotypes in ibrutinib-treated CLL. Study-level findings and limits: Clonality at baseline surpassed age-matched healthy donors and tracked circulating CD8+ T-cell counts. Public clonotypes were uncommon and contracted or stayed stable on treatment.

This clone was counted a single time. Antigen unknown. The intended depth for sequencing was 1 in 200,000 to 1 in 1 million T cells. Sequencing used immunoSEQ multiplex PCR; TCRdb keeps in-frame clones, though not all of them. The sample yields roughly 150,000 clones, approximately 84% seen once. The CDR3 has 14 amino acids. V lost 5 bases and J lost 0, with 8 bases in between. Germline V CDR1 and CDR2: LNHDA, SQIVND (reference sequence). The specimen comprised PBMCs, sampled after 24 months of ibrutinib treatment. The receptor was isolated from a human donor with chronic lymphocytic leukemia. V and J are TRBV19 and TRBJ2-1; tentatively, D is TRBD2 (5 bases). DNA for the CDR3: TGTGCCAGTAGTGCGGGTTCCTCCTACAATGAGCAGTTCTTC. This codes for CASSAGSSYNEQFF.